Shown below are 5 T cell receptor beta chains from a single sample sequenced in a study of T cells in Graves' hyperthyroidism and ophthalmopathy (dated by TCRdb to between 2019 and 2020). Library prep was done by multiplex PCR. The instrument was an Illumina HiSeq 2000. Amplification of TCR beta CDR3 regions was carried out from RNA transcripts. The TCR CDR3 was subjected to a first round of RT-PCR using the HTBI primer set and the Qiagen OneStep RT-PCR kit. TCRdb redid the processing of the public reads, applying fastp at Q25 and MiXCR, and retained in-frame beta chains. All rows with the same CDR3 protein become a single entry with the most common DNA and genes. The table for this sample lists under 300,000 distinct CDR3 sequences; 12% to 15% of them were counted only once. The top ten clones comprise more than 30% of the sample. The sample taken for sequencing was blood. Source of these receptors: a woman aged 45-65 years with Graves' hyperthyroidism that later progressed to Graves' ophthalmopathy.

In its sample, this clonotype was seen many times. This chain joins TRBV12-3 or TRBV12-4 and TRBJ2-7; possible D gene TRBD2, 5 bases. The CDR3 runs to 16 residues. The V and J ends lost 2 bases and 4 bases respectively, with 18 bases between them. CDR3 residues: CASSLSLGEGGYEQYF. The CDR3 region has the DNA TGTGCCAGCAGTTTATCCCTCGGGGAAGGCGGTTACGAGCAGTACTTC.

This clonotype was recorded many times. This chain links TRBV5-1 with TRBJ2-1; unclear D gene. The CDR3 consists of 13 residues. V was pared by 4 bases and J by 0 bases, with 5 bases between. Germline CDR1 SGHRS, CDR2 YFSETQ. Here the CDR3 reads CASSSYSYNEQFF. The DNA of the CDR3 is TGCGCCAGCAGCAGCTACTCCTACAATGAGCAGTTCTTC.

This clonotype was seen ten or more times. This sequence joins TRBV28 and TRBJ1-5; a possible D gene is TRBD1 (5 bases). V was shortened by 3 bases and J by 6 bases, with 12 bases between the two germline ends. Germline-derived CDR1 and CDR2 are MDHEN and SYDVKM. The CDR3 covers 14 residues. The CDR3, as DNA: TGTGCCAGCAGTTTCCCAGGGATGGGTCAGCCCCAGCATTTT. Protein: CASSFPGMGQPQHF.

The chain carries TRBV19 and TRBJ2-1; D gene ambiguous. The germline V and J ends were trimmed by 5 bases and 6 bases, with 20 bases remaining between them. This CDR3 is built from 16 residues. Germline CDR1 LNHDA, CDR2 SQIVND (reference sequence). The CDR3, as DNA: TGTGCCAGTAGTCCCGATACTCGCCCTTCAATCAATGAGCAGTTCTTC. It codes for CASSPDTRPSINEQFF.

This clonotype was observed at least ten times. The chain uses TRBV5-1 and TRBJ2-1; D gene ambiguous. CDR1 SGHRS and CDR2 YFSETQ come from the germline V gene. The CDR3 totals 16 residues. Trimming pared 2 bases from V and 1 base from J, leaving 13 bases between. For the CDR3, the DNA is TGCGCCAGCAGCTTCCAAGCGAGTAAGTCCTACAATGAGCAGTTCTTC. It yields the protein CASSFQASKSYNEQFF.